Listed below are T cell receptor beta chains from one sample, sequenced in a study of blood T cell repertoires in COVID-19. Sequencing used immunoSEQ multiplex PCR; TCRdb keeps in-frame clones, though not all of them. The table lists tens of thousands of clones, about 83% of them singletons. The sequenced material came from peripheral blood. These receptors originate from a woman between 65 and 79 years old with acute or convalescent COVID-19. Both conserved end residues are part of each CDR3. D genes are given only for firm matches. Clone size is stated in some rows and not others, as once, few, many or a class when expanded.

abundance: -
v_gene: TRBV3-1/TRBV3-2
j_gene: TRBJ2-1
d_gene: TRBD1
CDR3aa: CASRTGVNEQFF
CDR3nt: TGTGCCAGTCGGACAGGTGTTAATGAGCAGTTCTTC

abundance: once
v_gene: TRBV4-3
j_gene: TRBJ1-2
d_gene: -
CDR3aa: CASSQDRPGLLYGYTF
CDR3nt: TGCGCCAGCAGCCAAGATCGACCAGGCCTACTCTATGGCTACACCTTC

abundance: -
v_gene: TRBV2
j_gene: TRBJ1-5
d_gene: TRBD1
CDR3aa: CASSTQGALGRGPQHF
CDR3nt: TGTGCCAGCAGCACACAGGGGGCGCTTGGCCGGGGGCCCCAGCATTTT

abundance: -
v_gene: TRBV5-4
j_gene: TRBJ2-2
d_gene: -
CDR3aa: CASSLGRGIANTGELFF
CDR3nt: TGTGCCAGCAGCTTGGGACGCGGGATAGCGAACACCGGGGAGCTGTTTTTT

abundance: -
v_gene: TRBV2
j_gene: TRBJ2-5
d_gene: -
CDR3aa: CASSGTGSQETQYF
CDR3nt: TGTGCCAGCAGTGGTACAGGTTCCCAAGAGACCCAGTACTTC

abundance: -
v_gene: TRBV9
j_gene: TRBJ1-2
d_gene: TRBD1
CDR3aa: CASSVLGQGAYGYTF
CDR3nt: TGTGCCAGCAGCGTACTGGGACAGGGGGCCTATGGCTACACCTTC

abundance: -
v_gene: TRBV5-1
j_gene: TRBJ2-2
d_gene: -
CDR3aa: CASSLWAGDNGELFF
CDR3nt: TGCGCCAGCAGCTTGTGGGCAGGGGATAACGGGGAGCTGTTTTTT

abundance: -
v_gene: TRBV28
j_gene: TRBJ1-1
d_gene: -
CDR3aa: CATSGPLDILVGTEAFF
CDR3nt: TGTGCCACCAGCGGCCCCTTGGACATCTTGGTTGGCACTGAAGCTTTCTTT

abundance: -
v_gene: TRBV28
j_gene: TRBJ1-5
d_gene: TRBD1
CDR3aa: CASTRTGVSNQPQHF
CDR3nt: TGTGCCAGCACCAGAACAGGGGTTAGCAATCAGCCCCAGCATTTT

abundance: -
v_gene: TRBV15
j_gene: TRBJ2-5
d_gene: -
CDR3aa: CATSGIRGSAETQYF
CDR3nt: TGTGCCACCAGCGGGATCAGGGGATCCGCGGAGACCCAGTACTTC

abundance: -
v_gene: TRBV6-2/TRBV6-3
j_gene: TRBJ2-3
d_gene: -
CDR3aa: CASSYKQAERQYF
CDR3nt: TGTGCCAGCAGTTACAAACAGGCGGAGCGGCAGTATTTT

abundance: few
v_gene: TRBV27
j_gene: TRBJ2-6
d_gene: TRBD1
CDR3aa: CASRSTGTGGAGANVLTF
CDR3nt: TGTGCCAGCAGGTCGACCGGGACAGGGGGCGCTGGGGCCAACGTCCTGACTTTC

abundance: -
v_gene: TRBV5-1
j_gene: TRBJ2-5
d_gene: TRBD2
CDR3aa: CASSFRGGPQETQYF
CDR3nt: TGCGCCAGCAGCTTCCGGGGGGGCCCCCAAGAGACCCAGTACTTC

abundance: -
v_gene: TRBV7-2
j_gene: TRBJ1-4
d_gene: TRBD1
CDR3aa: CASSLDRGSEKLFF
CDR3nt: TGTGCCAGCAGCCTGGACAGGGGGAGTGAAAAACTGTTTTTT

abundance: once
v_gene: TRBV9
j_gene: TRBJ1-2
d_gene: -
CDR3aa: CASSVDPGRLEGYTF
CDR3nt: TGTGCCAGCAGCGTAGACCCGGGGAGGCTGGAAGGCTACACCTTC

abundance: -
v_gene: TRBV6-2/TRBV6-3
j_gene: TRBJ1-5
d_gene: TRBD1
CDR3aa: CASSGQGYQPQHF
CDR3nt: TGTGCCAGCAGCGGACAGGGGTATCAGCCCCAGCATTTT

abundance: -
v_gene: TRBV5-1
j_gene: TRBJ1-2
d_gene: -
CDR3aa: CASSLADPGGYTF
CDR3nt: TGCGCCAGCAGCTTAGCGGATCCTGGCGGCTACACCTTC

abundance: few
v_gene: TRBV9
j_gene: TRBJ1-2
d_gene: TRBD1
CDR3aa: CASSAQGAPIYGYTF
CDR3nt: TGTGCCAGCAGCGCCCAGGGGGCGCCGATTTATGGCTACACCTTC

abundance: -
v_gene: TRBV19
j_gene: TRBJ1-2
d_gene: -
CDR3aa: CASSILGALGYTF
CDR3nt: TGTGCCAGTAGTATTCTGGGGGCTTTAGGCTACACCTTC

abundance: -
v_gene: TRBV27
j_gene: TRBJ2-3
d_gene: -
CDR3aa: CASSSLRDTQYF
CDR3nt: TGTGCCAGCAGTTCCCTACGAGATACGCAGTATTTT

abundance: -
v_gene: TRBV7-9
j_gene: TRBJ1-5
d_gene: -
CDR3aa: CASSRGREAPQHF
CDR3nt: TGTGCCAGCAGCCGAGGGAGGGAAGCGCCCCAGCATTTT